This T cell receptor beta chain comes out of a study of cytomegalovirus exposure and HLA in healthy donors. The CDR3 runs 14 residues. The V and J ends lost 5 bases and 5 bases respectively, with 15 bases between them. Germline lookup yields CDR1 SEHNR and CDR2 FQNEAQ (reference sequence). Nominally healthy donors were sampled, though unrecorded immune exposures were likely. Study findings and constraints: In an earlier analysis, productive rearrangement rates for most beta V segments clustered near 90% or 30%.

The PCR used 60 Vbeta and 13 Jbeta primers. Sequenced by immunoSEQ multiplex PCR; TCRdb stores in-frame clones only, minus some. The sample has about 98,000 clones, 55% to 80% seen once. Details on this clone: Antigen unknown.

This rearrangement joins TRBV7-9 to TRBJ2-5; D gene uncertain. The TCR originated in a human donor in good health. The sequencing input was PBMCs. The CDR3 DNA reads TGTGCCAGCAGCCCTATTGTGCTCTTCGAGACCCAGTACTTC. Amino acid sequence: CASSPIVLFETQYF.